The 22 T cell receptor beta chains below all came from one sample that was sequenced in a study of T cell repertoires in cytomegalovirus infection. MiXCR, run by TCRdb on the reads, gives a single entry per CDR3 protein. The table records about 350,000 distinct CDR3 sequences, 34% of them present only once. The antigens for these receptors are not known. Here the sequenced sample was cultured PBMCs, taken from culture after CMV antigen stimulation. These receptors originate from a human donor in good health (CMV status not recorded). Some clones in this sample may be carry-over from other donors' samples.

V and J are TRBV4-3 and TRBJ2-1; 13 bases map to TRBD2. The CDR3 length is 13 residues. V trimming: 1 base; J trimming: 15 bases; junction bases outside the gene matches: 3. In germline, CDR1 is LGHNA, CDR2 YSLEER. The CDR3 DNA is TGCGCCAGCAGCCAAGTACTAGCGGGAGGGTCGTTCTTC. Translation: CASSQVLAGGSFF.

This clonotype was picked up a small number of times. V gene TRBV12-3 or TRBV12-4 combines with J gene TRBJ2-1, with 14 bases that match TRBD2. Trimming took 0 bases from V and 8 from J; bases not matched to a gene: 9. This CDR3 has 18 amino acids. The DNA of the CDR3 is TGTGCCAGCAGTTTAGCGGCTATGGGACTAGCGGGAGTCCATGAGCAGTTCTTC. This translates into CASSLAAMGLAGVHEQFF.

This rearrangement joins TRBV15 to TRBJ2-7; D is unclear. CDR1 and CDR2 (germline): LNHNV, YYDKDF (reference sequence). The CDR3 totals 15 residues. Trimming shortened V by 5 bases and J by 2 bases, and 16 bases separated the two germline ends. CDR3 nucleotide sequence: TGTGCCACCAGCCTCGGTGCAGGTCCAACCTACGAGCAGTACTTC. As protein: CATSLGAGPTYEQYF.

V gene TRBV11-2 combines with J gene TRBJ2-3, with D unclear. Trimming removed 5 bases at V and 5 bases at J, with 8 bases between. Germline V gene sequence: CDR1 SGHAT, CDR2 FQNNGV. The CDR3 sequence is 12 residues long. For the CDR3, the DNA is TGTGCCAGCAGCCTTTTGGAAGATACGCAGTATTTT. Translation gives CASSLLEDTQYF.

A remark on this clonotype: Relative to the germline gene, one junction end is altered; a read error may explain this. The rearrangement links TRBV7-6 to TRBJ1-5; weak D call: TRBD1 (6 bases). Germline V gene data show CDR1 as SGHVS and CDR2 as FNYEAQ. This CDR3 comprises 17 residues. The CDR3 nucleotides read TGTGCTAGCAGCTTAGACACGAGGACAGTGACAACTCAGCCCCAGCATTTT. This gives the protein CASSLDTRTVTTQPQHF. The full variable domain, completed using reference TRBV7-6 and TRBJ1-5, is GAGVSQSPRYKVTKRGQDVALRCDPISGHVSLYWYRQALGQGPEFLTYFNYEAQQDKSGLPNDRFSAERPEGSISTLTIQRTEQRDSAMYRCASSLDTRTVTTQPQHFGDGTRLSIL.

This clonotype appeared many times. The V call is TRBV7-2, the J call TRBJ2-7; D remains ambiguous. This CDR3 is built from 13 residues. V was shortened by 5 bases and J by 6 bases, with 14 bases between the two germline ends. Looked up from germline, CDR1 is SGHTA and CDR2 is FQGNSA. As DNA, the CDR3 is TGTGCCAGCAGCCATTTCCCCCCGAGCGAGCAGTACGTC. Its translation: CASSHFPPSEQYV.

This clonotype was seen many times. This chain uses TRBV7-8 with TRBJ2-1, with 11 positions matching TRBD2. The CDR3 extends over 16 amino acids. V trimming: 5 bases; J trimming: 7 bases; junction bases outside the gene matches: 10. CDR1 is SGHVS and CDR2 is FQNEAQ in the germline V gene. CDR3 sequence reads: CASSLTTSGNMNEQFF. As DNA, the CDR3 is TGTGCCAGCAGCCTAACGACTAGCGGGAATATGAATGAGCAGTTCTTC.

The J gene is TRBJ2-2, the V gene TRBV6-6; possibly TRBD2 for D (5 bases). CDR1 and CDR2 (germline): MNHNY, SVGAGI (reference sequence). Trimming removed 0 bases at V and 4 bases at J, with 21 bases between. CDR3 length equals 19 residues. In DNA, the CDR3 is TGTGCCAGCAGTTACTCGAGTGGGCAACCCGGGATGGGCACCGGGGAGCTGTTTTTT. Encoded protein: CASSYSSGQPGMGTGELFF.

The CDR3 coding sequence is TGTGCCAGCATGGGGATGAACACTGAAGCTTTCTTT. Translating it yields CASMGMNTEAFF. V gene TRBV7-2 combines with J gene TRBJ1-1; D gene ambiguous. The germline CDR1 and CDR2 sequences are SGHTA and FQGNSA. The CDR3 has 12 amino acids. The V end was cut by 7 bases, the J end by 0 bases, with 6 bases between.

This clonotype was counted ten times or more. The chain recombines TRBV7-9 with TRBJ2-7, with 8 bases matching TRBD2. The CDR3 contains 16 residues. The trim removed 6 bases at V and 2 bases at J, leaving 12 bases unmatched. In germline, CDR1 is SEHNR, CDR2 FQNEAQ (reference sequence). The CDR3 coding sequence is TGTGCCAGCAGGGTAGTCGGGGGGGAGAGCCCCTACGAGCAGTACTTC. Its protein is CASRVVGGESPYEQYF.

The gene calls are TRBV12-3 or TRBV12-4 and TRBJ2-1, with D perhaps matching TRBD1 (6 bases). The CDR3 length is 13 residues. Between the trimmed V and J ends, which lost 3 bases and 8 bases, there was a span of 11 bases. This CDR3 is CASSFLGAHEQFF. The DNA of the CDR3 is TGTGCCAGCAGTTTTCTGGGGGCCCATGAGCAGTTCTTC.

CDR3 in amino acids: CASSIRTSGRAHTQYF. The CDR3 DNA is TGTGCCAGTAGTATCCGGACTAGCGGGAGGGCTCATACGCAGTATTTT. The chain joins TRBV19 to TRBJ2-3; 15 positions match TRBD2. Germline-derived CDR1 and CDR2 are LNHDA and SQIVND (reference sequence). The CDR3 extends over 16 amino acids. After removal of 3 bases from V and 7 bases from J, the junction contained 5 bases not matched to a gene.

In its sample, this clonotype was seen a few times. This chain connects TRBV19 to TRBJ1-5; D is unresolved. CDR1 is LNHDA and CDR2 is SQIVND in the germline V gene (reference sequence). The CDR3 contains 17 residues. V was trimmed by 4 bases and J by 2 bases, leaving 18 bases between them. The CDR3 coding sequence is TGTGCCAGTAGTAACCCCCTCAGAACGGTGCGCAATCAGCCCCAGCATTTT. This codes for CASSNPLRTVRNQPQHF. The whole variable domain, filled in from reference TRBV19 and TRBJ1-5, reads DGGITQSPKYLFRKEGQNVTLSCEQNLNHDAMYWYRQDPGQGLRLIYYSQIVNDFQKGDIAEGYSVSREKKESFPLTVTSAQKNPTAFYLCASSNPLRTVRNQPQHFGDGTRLSIL.

This clonotype was counted a few times. The CDR3 sequence: CASSGNGRRAGRLGETQYF. In DNA form, the CDR3 reads TGTGCCAGCAGTGGGAATGGGAGGAGGGCGGGGAGACTGGGAGAGACCCAGTACTTC. The rearrangement joins TRBV6-1 to TRBJ2-5; D perhaps matches TRBD2 (6 bases). The CDR3 totals 19 residues. Trimming removed 4 bases from V and 4 bases from J, with 28 bases in between. Looked up from germline, CDR1 is MNHNS and CDR2 is SASEGT.

The chain employs TRBV28 and TRBJ2-6; weak D call: TRBD1 (6 bases). Germline V gives CDR1 MDHEN, CDR2 SYDVKM. The CDR3 totals 17 residues. The V and J ends lost 2 bases and 1 base respectively, with 12 bases between them. CDR3 sequence (DNA): TGTGCCAGCAGTTTACCACAGGGCCCTTCTGGGGCCAACGTCCTGACTTTC. As protein: CASSLPQGPSGANVLTF.

The rearrangement joins TRBV24-1 to TRBJ2-1; a weak D match, TRBD2 (5 bases). The CDR3 has 14 amino acids. V lost 11 bases to trimming and J lost 5 bases, with 18 bases between them. Germline V gene lookup returns CDR1 KGHDR and CDR2 SFDVKD. The CDR3 loop is CAISPYSGNNEQFF. The CDR3 bases are TGTGCCATCTCCCCCTACTCCGGGAACAATGAGCAGTTCTTC.

This clonotype was seen more than once but under ten times. The V gene is TRBV12-5, the J gene TRBJ2-5; TRBD2 matches 14 bases. V lost 1 base, J lost 4 bases, and 2 bases stayed unmatched. The CDR3 runs 16 residues. Germline V gene sequence: CDR1 LGHNT, CDR2 FRNRAP. CDR3 sequence: CASGLGGTSGRETQYF. As DNA, the CDR3 is TGTGCTAGTGGTTTGGGGGGGACTAGCGGGAGAGAGACCCAGTACTTC.

This chain links TRBV4-1 with TRBJ1-2; no reliable D call. CDR3 length: 16 residues. Germline CDR1 is MGHRA and CDR2 is YSYEKL. With 0 bases removed from V and 3 bases from J, the gap between germline ends came to 14 bases. The CDR3 spells CASSQDIGGQHYGYTF. The CDR3 DNA follows: TGCGCCAGCAGCCAAGATATTGGAGGGCAGCACTATGGCTACACCTTC.

The V call is TRBV5-1, the J call TRBJ2-2, with no clear D. The CDR3 spans 12 residues. Trimming shortened V by 1 base and J by 6 bases, and 4 bases separated the two germline ends. CDR1 and CDR2 (germline): SGHRS, YFSETQ. The CDR3 loop reads CASSLPPGELFF. The CDR3 region has the DNA TGCGCCAGCAGCTTGCCCCCCGGGGAGCTGTTTTTT.

This clonotype was recorded only once. This chain connects TRBV7-2 to TRBJ2-1; 13 nucleotides align to TRBD2. The V gene's germline CDR1 is SGHTA and CDR2 FQGNSA. The V gene end was trimmed by 3 bases and the J gene end by 5 bases; junction bases not matched to a gene: 7. The CDR3 is 17 amino acids. CDR3 sequence (DNA): TGTGCCAGCAGCTTCGGACTAGCGGGAGCTTTGGACAATGAGCAGTTCTTC. Encoded protein: CASSFGLAGALDNEQFF.

The chain employs TRBV27 and TRBJ1-6; TRBD1 is a possible D gene (5 bases). V was trimmed by 6 bases and J by 3 bases, leaving 9 bases between them. The CDR3 loop spans 14 amino acids. Germline CDR1 is MNHEY and CDR2 is SMNVEV (reference sequence). CDR3 coding DNA: TGTGCCAGCAGCCCCAGGGACTATAATTCACCCCTCCACTTT. Translated, it gives CASSPRDYNSPLHF.

This clonotype was seen repeatedly, ten times or more. The V and J genes are TRBV12-3 or TRBV12-4 and TRBJ2-2; TRBD1 is a possible D gene (5 bases). The CDR3 length is 15 residues. The V gene lost 3 bases and the J gene lost 4 bases, with 12 bases spanning the gap. CDR3 residues: CASSLRQGPTGELFF. The CDR3 DNA is TGTGCCAGCAGTTTGAGGCAGGGCCCCACCGGGGAGCTGTTTTTT.